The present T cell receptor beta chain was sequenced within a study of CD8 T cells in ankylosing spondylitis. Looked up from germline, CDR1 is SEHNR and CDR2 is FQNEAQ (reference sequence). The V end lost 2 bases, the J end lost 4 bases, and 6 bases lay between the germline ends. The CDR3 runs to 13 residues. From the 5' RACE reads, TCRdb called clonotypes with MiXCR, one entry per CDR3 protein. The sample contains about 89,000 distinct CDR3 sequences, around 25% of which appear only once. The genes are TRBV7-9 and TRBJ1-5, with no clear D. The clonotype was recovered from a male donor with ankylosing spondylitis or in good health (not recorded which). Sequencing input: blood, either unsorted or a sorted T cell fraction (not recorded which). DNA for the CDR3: TGTGCCAGCAGCTTACAGGAGAATCAGCCCCAGCATTTT. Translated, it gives CASSLQENQPQHF.